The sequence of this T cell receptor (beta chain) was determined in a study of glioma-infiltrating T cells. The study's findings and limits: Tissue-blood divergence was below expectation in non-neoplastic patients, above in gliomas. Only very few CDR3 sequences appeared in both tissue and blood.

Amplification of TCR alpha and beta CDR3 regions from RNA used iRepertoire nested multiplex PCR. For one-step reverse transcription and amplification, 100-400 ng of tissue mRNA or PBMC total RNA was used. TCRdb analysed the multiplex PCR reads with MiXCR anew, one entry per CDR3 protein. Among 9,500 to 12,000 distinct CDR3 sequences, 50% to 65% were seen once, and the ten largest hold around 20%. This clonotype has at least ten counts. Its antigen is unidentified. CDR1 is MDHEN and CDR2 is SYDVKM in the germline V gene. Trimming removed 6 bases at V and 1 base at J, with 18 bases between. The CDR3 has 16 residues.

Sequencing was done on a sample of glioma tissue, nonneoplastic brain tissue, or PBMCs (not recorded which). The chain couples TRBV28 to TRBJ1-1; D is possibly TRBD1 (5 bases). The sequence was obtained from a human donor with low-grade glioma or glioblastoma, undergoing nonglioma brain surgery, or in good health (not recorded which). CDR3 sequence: CASSSGLGGGNTEAFF. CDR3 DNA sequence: TGTGCCAGCAGCTCGGGGCTCGGCGGTGGGAACACTGAAGCTTTCTTT. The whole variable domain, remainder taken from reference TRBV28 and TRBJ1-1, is DVKVTQSSRYLVKRTGEKVFLECVQDMDHENMFWYRQDPGLGLRLIYFSYDVKMKEKGDIPEGYSVSREKKERFSLILESASTNQTSMYLCASSSGLGGGNTEAFFGQGTRLTVV.